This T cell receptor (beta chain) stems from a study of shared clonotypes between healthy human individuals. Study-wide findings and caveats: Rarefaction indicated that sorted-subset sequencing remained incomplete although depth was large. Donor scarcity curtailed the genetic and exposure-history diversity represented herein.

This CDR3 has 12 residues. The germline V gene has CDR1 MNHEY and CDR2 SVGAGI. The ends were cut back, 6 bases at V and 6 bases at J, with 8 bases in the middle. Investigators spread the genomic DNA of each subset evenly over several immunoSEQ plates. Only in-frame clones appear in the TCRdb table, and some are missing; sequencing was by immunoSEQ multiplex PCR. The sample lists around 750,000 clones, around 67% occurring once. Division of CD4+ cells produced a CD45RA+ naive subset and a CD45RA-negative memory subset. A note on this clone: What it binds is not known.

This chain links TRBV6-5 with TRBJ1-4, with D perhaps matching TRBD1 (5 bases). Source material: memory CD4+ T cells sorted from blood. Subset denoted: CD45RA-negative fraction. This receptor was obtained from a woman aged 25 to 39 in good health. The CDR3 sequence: CASRRGDEKLFF. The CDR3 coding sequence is TGTGCCAGCAGGAGGGGTGATGAAAAACTGTTTTTT.